The 23 T cell receptor beta chains below all came from one sample that was sequenced in a study of T cell responses to AZD1222 COVID-19 vaccine. Profiling relied on immunoSEQ multiplex PCR, and the TCRdb table lists in-frame clones only, not all of them. The sample lists about 140,000 clones, 90% to 95% occurring once. The sample consisted of peripheral blood, taken 28 days after the second AZD1222 dose. These receptors all come from an adult who received the AZD1222 COVID-19 vaccine.

This sequence joins TRBV4-1 and TRBJ1-1; D is possibly TRBD1 (6 bases). Trimming took off 3 bases at V and 0 bases at J, with 11 bases between the two ends. The CDR3 spans 15 residues. The germline CDR1 and CDR2 sequences are MGHRA and YSYEKL. The CDR3 loop is CASSHLRGLNTEAFF. CDR3 nucleotide sequence: TGCGCCAGCAGCCACCTCAGGGGCTTGAACACTGAAGCTTTCTTT.

This chain joins TRBV10-3 and TRBJ2-7; D tentatively fits TRBD1 or TRBD2 (6 bases each). V lost 6 bases to trimming and J lost 5 bases, with 20 bases between them. The germline V gene encodes CDR1 ENHRY and CDR2 SYGVKD. The CDR3 is 15 amino acids. The CDR3 DNA is TGTGCCATCAGAGCCTCAGGGGAGGCCTACCACGAGCAGTACTTC. It yields the protein CAIRASGEAYHEQYF.

Details on this clone: No DNA is shown, since the ends of the CDR3 on it are uncertain; the CDR3 is the one TCRdb lists. This chain uses TRBV25-1 with TRBJ1-5; TRBD1 is taken as the D call from the table, unchecked against the DNA. The germline V gene encodes CDR1 MGHDK and CDR2 SYGVNS. The CDR3 totals 15 residues, both ends included. This CDR3 is CASSSSGQPNQPQHF.

The chain links TRBV13 to TRBJ1-1; TRBD1 is a possible D gene (5 bases). The length of the CDR3 is 14 residues. Germline lookup yields CDR1 PRHDT and CDR2 FYEKMQ (reference sequence). Trimming shortened V by 5 bases and J by 1 base, and 11 bases separated the two germline ends. The CDR3 region has the DNA TGTGCCAGCAGCCGGGACGGCAGGAACACTGAAGCTTTCTTT. It encodes CASSRDGRNTEAFF.

This clone was found once. The chain uses TRBV2 and TRBJ1-4; 7 positions match TRBD1. Germline V gives CDR1 SNHLY, CDR2 FYNNEI. V trimming: 7 bases; J trimming: 5 bases; junction bases outside the gene matches: 1. This CDR3 comprises 12 residues. The CDR3: CASIQGNEKLFF. The DNA of the CDR3 is TGTGCCAGCATACAGGGGAATGAAAAACTGTTTTTT.

This chain joins TRBV7-2 and TRBJ2-2; 7 bases agree with TRBD1. The ends lost 7 bases at V and 1 base at J; junction bases unmatched: 6. CDR3 length: 15 residues. CDR1 is SGHTA, CDR2 FQGNSA, per germline. Here the CDR3 DNA reads TGTGCCAGCAACACGGGACAGAGGAACACCGGGGAGCTGTTTTTT. It encodes CASNTGQRNTGELFF.

This clone is a singleton in its sample. The V and J genes are TRBV4-3 and TRBJ2-1; D is unresolved. Trimming removed 2 bases at V and 2 bases at J, with 13 bases between. The CDR3 length is 16 residues. Germline lookup yields CDR1 LGHNA and CDR2 YSLEER. This chain's CDR3 is CASSQRVAGTYNEQFF. DNA of the CDR3: TGCGCCAGCAGCCAAAGGGTGGCAGGTACCTACAATGAGCAGTTCTTC.

This chain joins TRBV5-1 and TRBJ1-1; TRBD1 is a possible D gene (5 bases). The CDR3 loop spans 13 amino acids. Trimming removed 0 bases from V and 10 bases from J, with 13 bases in between. Germline V gene data show CDR1 as SGHRS and CDR2 as YFSETQ. The DNA for the CDR3 is TGCGCCAGCAGCTTGGAATGGGGGACGGGAGCTTTCTTT. It codes for CASSLEWGTGAFF.

CDR3 residues: CSVGTGEGTEQYF. Here the CDR3 DNA reads TGCAGCGTTGGGACAGGGGAGGGGACTGAGCAGTACTTC. V usage is TRBV29-1 and J usage is TRBJ2-7, with TRBD1 matching over 9 bases. The CDR3 covers 13 residues. Losses at the gene ends were 4 bases for V and 7 bases for J; bases not matched to a gene: 8. CDR1 and CDR2 from the germline V gene are SQVTM and ANQGSEA.

The rearrangement links TRBV6-6 to TRBJ2-7; D remains ambiguous. This CDR3 is built from 14 residues. Germline V gene data show CDR1 as MNHNY and CDR2 as SVGAGI (reference sequence). Trimming left V 0 bases short and J 2 bases short, with 8 bases between. This chain's CDR3 is CASSYSWETYEQYF. The CDR3 DNA reads TGTGCCAGCAGTTACTCGTGGGAAACCTACGAGCAGTACTTC.

This clone was recorded only once. The chain links TRBV19 to TRBJ2-4; TRBD2 is a possible D gene (5 bases). The V and J ends lost 9 bases and 0 bases respectively, with 15 bases between them. Germline V gene sequence: CDR1 LNHDA, CDR2 SQIVND (reference sequence). This CDR3 has 15 amino acids. The CDR3 bases are TGTGCCAGCTCCCCCGGGGTACTAGCCAAAAACATTCAGTACTTC. Its translation: CASSPGVLAKNIQYF.

The chain has TRBV11-1 and TRBJ2-3; 7 bases align to TRBD1. J was trimmed by 4 bases and V by 6 bases; bases with no gene match: 4. The CDR3 extends over 13 amino acids. Germline CDR1 is SGHAT and CDR2 is FQDESV (reference sequence). The CDR3 protein is CASRETGPDTQYF. Written as DNA, the CDR3 is TGTGCCAGCAGGGAGACAGGGCCAGATACGCAGTATTTT.

In this sample, this clone turned up once. The chain recombines TRBV5-6 with TRBJ1-1; D might be TRBD1 (6 bases). Per germline, CDR1 SGHDT and CDR2 YYEEEE. V lost 4 bases, J lost 4 bases, and 14 bases lay in between. The CDR3 has 14 residues. The CDR3 coding sequence is TGTGCCAGCAGCGGGAGGGTAGGGGGCACTGAAGCTTTCTTT. Protein sequence: CASSGRVGGTEAFF.

The chain uses TRBV29-1 and TRBJ2-1; possibly TRBD1 for D (6 bases). The length of the CDR3 is 11 residues. Between the trimmed V and J ends, which lost 6 bases and 12 bases, there was a span of 15 bases. Germline CDR1 reads SQVTM; CDR2 reads ANQGSEA. CDR3 sequence reads: CSVYRASVQFF. CDR3 sequence (DNA): TGCAGCGTGTACAGGGCTTCCGTGCAGTTCTTC.

As to this clone: Sequence at one end of the junction differs from germline and may be a read error. The chain couples TRBV5-4 to TRBJ2-1; 8 nucleotides match TRBD2. CDR1 and CDR2 from the germline V gene are SGHNT and YYREEE (reference sequence). CDR3 length: 15 residues. The CDR3 DNA follows: TGTGCCAGCAGCTTGGCCGCGGGGGGCTATAATGAACAGTTCTTC. It is translated as CASSLAAGGYNEQFF.

The chain recombines TRBV11-1 with TRBJ1-4; D unresolved. V gave up 2 bases and J gave up 8 bases, with 18 bases separating them. Germline values: CDR1 SGHAT, CDR2 FQDESV (reference sequence). The CDR3 runs to 16 residues. In nucleotides, the CDR3 is TGTGCCAGCAGCTTATCACGGCTAGTCGAGGACGAAAAACTGTTTTTT. It specifies CASSLSRLVEDEKLFF.

The rearrangement uses TRBV5-1 and TRBJ2-5; D uncertain. The CDR3 loop spans 13 amino acids. Per germline, CDR1 SGHRS and CDR2 YFSETQ. Trimming cost V 4 bases and J 0 bases, with 7 bases left between them. The CDR3 region has the DNA TGCGCCAGCAGCCTACAGAACCAAGAGACCCAGTACTTC. Its protein is CASSLQNQETQYF.

This sequence joins TRBV5-1 and TRBJ2-6, with D perhaps TRBD1 (6 bases). Germline-derived CDR1 and CDR2 are SGHRS and YFSETQ. The CDR3 length is 16 residues. V lost 0 bases, J lost 2 bases, and 9 bases lay in between. As DNA, the CDR3 is TGCGCCAGCAGCTTGGCAGGGGCCACTGGGGCCAACGTCCTGACTTTC. It translates to CASSLAGATGANVLTF.

The chain recombines TRBV27 with TRBJ1-2; 11 bases are shared with TRBD1. V lost 5 bases and J lost 9; bases outside the gene matches: 11. This CDR3 has 15 amino acids. CDR1 MNHEY and CDR2 SMNVEV come from the germline V gene (reference sequence). The CDR3, as DNA: TGTGCCAGCAGTCTCGCCCGGACAGGGGGCGCGCGCTACACCTTC. Protein sequence: CASSLARTGGARYTF.

This clone was found a few times. V usage is TRBV5-1 and J usage is TRBJ1-1; TRBD1 aligns across 11 bases. With 3 bases clipped from V and 7 bases from J, the junction kept 5 bases outside the gene matches. The germline gives CDR1 SGHRS, CDR2 YFSETQ. The CDR3 is 14 amino acids. Here the CDR3 reads CASSSTGTGGEAFF. CDR3 DNA: TGCGCCAGCAGCTCAACCGGGACAGGGGGTGAAGCTTTCTTT.

The chain uses TRBV9 and TRBJ1-1; a possible D gene is TRBD1 (6 bases). This CDR3 is 12 amino acids long. Germline V CDR1 and CDR2: SGDLS, YYNGEE. Trimming pared 5 bases from V and 7 bases from J, leaving 12 bases between. CDR3 loop: CASSHTGIEAFF. CDR3 DNA sequence: TGTGCCAGCAGTCACACAGGGATTGAAGCTTTCTTT.

This chain joins TRBV25-1 and TRBJ2-5, with 11 bases identical to TRBD1. Germline assignment: CDR1 MGHDK and CDR2 SYGVNS. CDR3 size: 17 residues. With 3 bases clipped from V and 6 bases from J, the junction kept 12 bases outside the gene matches. The chain's CDR3 is CASSDPRTGGAGKTQYF. DNA for the CDR3: TGTGCCAGCAGTGATCCTAGGACAGGGGGCGCAGGAAAGACCCAGTACTTC.

This rearrangement joins TRBV6-2 or TRBV6-3 to TRBJ2-7; possible D gene TRBD2, 5 bases. The CDR3 length is 16 residues. Between the trimmed V and J ends, which lost 0 bases and 0 bases, there was a span of 12 bases. Germline assignment: CDR1 MNHEY and CDR2 SVGEGT. The CDR3 here is CASSYSASSSSYEQYF. For the CDR3, the DNA is TGTGCCAGCAGTTACTCCGCTAGCTCCAGCTCCTACGAGCAGTACTTC.